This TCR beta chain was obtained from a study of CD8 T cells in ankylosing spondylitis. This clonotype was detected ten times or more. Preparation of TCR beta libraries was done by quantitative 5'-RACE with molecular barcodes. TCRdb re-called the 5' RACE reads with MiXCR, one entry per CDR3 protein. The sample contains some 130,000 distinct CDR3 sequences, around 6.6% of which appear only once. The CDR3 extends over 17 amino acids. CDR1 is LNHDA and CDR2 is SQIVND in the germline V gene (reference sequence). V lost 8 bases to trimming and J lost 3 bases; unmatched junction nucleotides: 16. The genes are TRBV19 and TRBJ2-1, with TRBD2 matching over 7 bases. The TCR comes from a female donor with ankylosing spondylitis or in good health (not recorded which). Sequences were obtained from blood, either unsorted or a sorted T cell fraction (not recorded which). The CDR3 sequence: CASHKGGSVRLYNEQFF. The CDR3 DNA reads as TGTGCCAGTCACAAAGGCGGGAGTGTGCGACTCTACAATGAGCAGTTCTTC.